The 11 T cell receptor beta chains below all came from one sample that was sequenced in a study of CD8 T cells in ankylosing spondylitis. TCRdb itself ran the 5' RACE reads through MiXCR, one entry per CDR3 protein. This sample has 150,000 to 200,000 distinct CDR3 sequences, with under 14% found just once. Sequencing input: blood, either unsorted or a sorted T cell fraction (not recorded which). Receptor source: a male donor with ankylosing spondylitis or in good health (not recorded which).

This clonotype has at least ten counts. The chain links TRBV21-1 to TRBJ2-7; TRBD1 reflects the table's D call only, with no check against the DNA. TRBV21-1 is a pseudogene locus. This CDR3 spans 14 amino acids. CDR3 sequence reads: CASRPGTGSNEQYF. The DNA for the CDR3 is TGTGCCAGCAGACCGGGGACAGGGTCGAACGAGCAGTACTTC.

The chain joins TRBV12-3 or TRBV12-4 to TRBJ2-2; D assignment may be TRBD1 or TRBD2 (5 bases each). The CDR3 has 16 residues. V was clipped by 2 bases and J by 1 base, with 11 bases between them. The CDR3 spells CASSLLGEGNTGELFF. CDR3 sequence (DNA): TGTGCCAGCAGTTTATTGGGGGAAGGGAACACCGGGGAGCTGTTTTTT.

This clonotype was counted many times. J is TRBJ1-1 and V is TRBV5-1; D uncertain. The germline gives CDR1 SGHRS, CDR2 YFSETQ. CDR3 length: 14 residues. Trimming shortened V by 0 bases and J by 2 bases, and 8 bases separated the two germline ends. CDR3 coding DNA: TGCGCCAGCAGCTTGGACCGTCTCAACACTGAAGCTTTCTTT. Translating gives CASSLDRLNTEAFF.

There are a few counts of this clonotype. The rearrangement links TRBV5-1 to TRBJ2-1; 7 bases fit TRBD2. The germline V gene has CDR1 SGHRS and CDR2 YFSETQ. This CDR3 has 15 residues. The J segment lost 8 bases and the V segment lost 4 bases, leaving 12 bases of the junction unmatched. CDR3 loop: CASSQRPLATHEQFF. As DNA, the CDR3 is TGCGCCAGCAGCCAGCGCCCACTAGCGACCCATGAGCAGTTCTTC.

The chain links TRBV29-1 to TRBJ2-5; 8 bases are a match to TRBD2. Trimming took 3 bases from V and 5 from J; bases not matched to a gene: 8. CDR3 length equals 14 residues. CDR1 and CDR2 (germline): SQVTM, ANQGSEA. CDR3 in DNA: TGCAGCGTTGATGACGGGGGGGCCTGGGAGACCCAGTACTTC. Residues: CSVDDGGAWETQYF.

Remarks on this clonotype: One base away lies a much larger clone, so this may be a sequencing read error. The chain combines TRBV3-1 with TRBJ1-5; the D is unclear. CDR3 length equals 13 residues. Germline V gene data show CDR1 as LGHDT and CDR2 as YNNKEL (reference sequence). The V and J ends lost 0 bases and 8 bases respectively, with 8 bases between them. This chain's CDR3 is CASSQERREPQHF. The DNA for the CDR3 is TGTGCCAGCAGCCAAGAACGTCGAGAGCCCCAGCATTTT.

This clonotype was detected a few times. V usage is TRBV4-3 and J usage is TRBJ2-7, with D possibly called TRBD1 or TRBD2 (5 bases each). Deletions cut 0 bases from V and 0 bases from J, with 9 bases between. This CDR3 spans 15 amino acids. Germline CDR1 is LGHNA and CDR2 is YSLEER. The CDR3 sequence is CASSQDEGLSYEQYF. CDR3 nucleotide sequence: TGCGCCAGCAGCCAAGATGAGGGGCTCTCCTACGAGCAGTACTTC.

This clonotype was recorded at least ten times. The J gene is TRBJ2-7, the V gene TRBV12-3 or TRBV12-4; 7 bases match TRBD1. The CDR3 has 13 amino acids. The V and J ends lost 4 bases and 4 bases, in that order; junction bases with no gene match: 4. The CDR3 coding sequence is TGTGCCAGCAGTTCTACGACAGGGTACGAGCAGTACTTC. Translation gives CASSSTTGYEQYF.

This clonotype was detected ten times or more. This rearrangement joins TRBV5-1 to TRBJ2-3, with unresolved D. This CDR3 is 16 amino acids long. Germline V CDR1 and CDR2: SGHRS, YFSETQ. V shed 0 bases and J shed 1 base, with 12 bases lying between them. CDR3 residues: CASSLAGQPGTDTQYF. The CDR3 DNA is TGCGCCAGCAGCTTGGCTGGGCAGCCCGGCACAGATACGCAGTATTTT. Complete variable domain (other parts from reference TRBV5-1 and TRBJ2-3): KAGVTQTPRYLIKTRGQQVTLSCSPISGHRSVSWYQQTPGQGLQFLFEYFSETQRNKGNFPGRFSGRQFSNSRSEMNVSTLELGDSALYLCASSLAGQPGTDTQYFGPGTRLTVL.

This clonotype occurred a few times. The V gene is TRBV7-2, the J gene TRBJ1-2, with 7 positions matching TRBD1. Germline-derived CDR1 and CDR2 are SGHTA and FQGNSA. The CDR3 consists of 15 residues. The ends lost 3 bases at V and 4 bases at J; junction bases unmatched: 8. This chain's CDR3 is CASSFSTGLGYGYTF. CDR3 coding DNA: TGTGCCAGCAGCTTTTCGACAGGGTTGGGCTATGGCTACACCTTC.

The chain uses TRBV11-2 and TRBJ2-1; 10 nucleotides match TRBD2. The CDR3 consists of 18 residues. V lost 5 bases and J lost 0; bases outside the gene matches: 10. From germline, CDR1 is SGHAT and CDR2 FQNNGV. This CDR3 is CASSPNPLAGSSYNEQFF. The CDR3 nucleotides read TGTGCCAGCAGCCCCAACCCACTAGCGGGGAGCTCCTACAATGAGCAGTTCTTC.